The 22 T cell receptor beta chains below were found in one sample sequenced in a study of cytomegalovirus exposure and HLA in healthy donors. Researchers ran the PCR with 60 Vbeta and 13 Jbeta primers. Clones were sequenced by immunoSEQ multiplex PCR, and TCRdb holds only the in-frame ones, with some missing. The table lists about 89,000 clones, 75% to 90% of them singletons, with nearly 7.5% in the top ten. Sequenced: PBMCs. The source is a man aged 35-49 years in good health and CMV-seropositive.

This chain uses TRBV19 with TRBJ2-2; the match to TRBD1 covers 8 bases. The germline V gene encodes CDR1 LNHDA and CDR2 SQIVND (reference sequence). Losses at the gene ends were 3 bases for V and 4 bases for J; bases not matched to a gene: 7. The CDR3 totals 16 residues. CDR3 sequence (DNA): TGTGCCAGTAGTATTAGGACAGGGTATAGCACCGGGGAGCTGTTTTTT. It codes for CASSIRTGYSTGELFF.

The rearrangement uses TRBV28 and TRBJ2-5; D remains unclear. CDR1 MDHEN and CDR2 SYDVKM come from the germline V gene. The V gene lost 4 bases and the J gene lost 1 base, with 7 bases spanning the gap. This CDR3 region has 13 residues. CDR3 sequence (DNA): TGTGCCAGCAGTTCTCTACCCCAAGAGACCCAGTACTTC. Amino acids: CASSSLPQETQYF. The variable domain in full, with the rest retrieved from reference TRBV28 and TRBJ2-5, is DVKVTQSSRYLVKRTGEKVFLECVQDMDHENMFWYRQDPGLGLRLIYFSYDVKMKEKGDIPEGYSVSREKKERFSLILESASTNQTSMYLCASSSLPQETQYFGPGTRLLVL.

J is TRBJ2-3 and V is TRBV7-8; TRBD2 aligns across 10 bases. The V segment lost 3 bases and the J segment 2 bases; nucleotides outside the gene matches: 5. The CDR3 totals 16 residues. Germline lookup yields CDR1 SGHVS and CDR2 FQNEAQ. CDR3 in DNA: TGTGCCAGCAGCTTCGAGCGGGGGGGCTTCACAGATACGCAGTATTTT. This encodes CASSFERGGFTDTQYF.

The chain is built from TRBV6-5 and TRBJ2-7, with a tentative D call TRBD2 (7 bases). The V gene's germline CDR1 is MNHEY and CDR2 SVGAGI. Trimming shortened V by 6 bases and J by 3 bases, and 18 bases separated the two germline ends. This CDR3 is 15 amino acids long. In DNA, the CDR3 is TGTGCCAGCAGGGGGGGGTCGGGGGCCAGCTACGAGCAGTACTTC. It translates to CASRGGSGASYEQYF.

The chain is built from TRBV18 and TRBJ1-1; tentative D call: TRBD1 (5 bases). The germline V and J ends were trimmed by 2 bases and 4 bases, with 20 bases remaining between them. CDR1 and CDR2 (germline): KGHSH, LQKENI. This CDR3 is built from 17 residues. The CDR3 nucleotides are TGTGCCAGCTCACCAAAGGCCACGGGGGGGACCATCACTGAAGCTTTCTTT. Its protein is CASSPKATGGTITEAFF.

The CDR3 nucleotides read TGTGCCAGCAGCTTGCCGCAGTTGGAAAAACTGTTTTTT. This codes for CASSLPQLEKLFF. V gene TRBV5-6 combines with J gene TRBJ1-4; D not certain. Trimming shortened V by 1 base and J by 8 bases, and 9 bases separated the two germline ends. In germline, CDR1 is SGHDT, CDR2 YYEEEE. The CDR3 runs to 13 residues.

The chain employs TRBV5-1 and TRBJ1-1, with D possibly being TRBD1 (6 bases). Germline V gene lookup returns CDR1 SGHRS and CDR2 YFSETQ. V was shortened by 0 bases and J by 4 bases, with 13 bases between the two germline ends. The CDR3 consists of 15 residues. In DNA form, the CDR3 reads TGCGCCAGCAGCTTGGTCAAGACAGGCGGCACTGAAGCTTTCTTT. Residues: CASSLVKTGGTEAFF. The full variable domain, with the rest looked up from reference TRBV5-1 and TRBJ1-1, is KAGVTQTPRYLIKTRGQQVTLSCSPISGHRSVSWYQQTPGQGLQFLFEYFSETQRNKGNFPGRFSGRQFSNSRSEMNVSTLELGDSALYLCASSLVKTGGTEAFFGQGTRLTVV.

V is TRBV20-1 and J is TRBJ2-1, with D unclear. The CDR3 runs to 10 residues. Germline CDR1 reads DFQATT; CDR2 reads SNEGSKA (reference sequence). V was cut by 5 bases and J by 5 bases, with 4 bases left in between. CDR3 region: CSASNNEQFF. For the CDR3, the DNA is TGCAGTGCTTCAAACAATGAGCAGTTCTTC.

CDR3 protein: CASSLGGLAGLHEQFF. As DNA, the CDR3 is TGTGCCAGCAGCTTAGGCGGACTAGCGGGACTACATGAGCAGTTCTTC. The chain joins TRBV7-9 to TRBJ2-1, with 12 bases matching TRBD2. This CDR3 contains 16 residues. After removal of 1 base from V and 8 bases from J, the junction contained 6 bases not matched to a gene. Looked up from germline, CDR1 is SEHNR and CDR2 is FQNEAQ (reference sequence).

The V call is TRBV6-6, the J call TRBJ2-2, with D perhaps matching TRBD1 (6 bases). Germline values: CDR1 MNHNY, CDR2 SVGAGI (reference sequence). Trimming stripped 10 bases from V and 5 bases from J, with 8 bases between. This CDR3 is built from 11 residues. The CDR3 region is CAITGTGELFF. The DNA of the CDR3 is TGTGCCATCACAGGGACCGGGGAGCTGTTTTTT.

The chain carries TRBV2 and TRBJ2-5; 10 positions agree with TRBD2. In germline, CDR1 is SNHLY, CDR2 FYNNEI. The V and J ends lost 0 bases and 7 bases, in that order; junction bases with no gene match: 2. The CDR3 runs 14 residues. The CDR3 loop is CASSEAIAGGTQYF. The CDR3 nucleotides read TGTGCCAGCAGTGAAGCAATAGCGGGAGGGACCCAGTACTTC.

J is TRBJ2-7 and V is TRBV2; a weak D match, TRBD1 (6 bases). CDR1 is SNHLY and CDR2 is FYNNEI in the germline V gene. This CDR3 spans 17 amino acids. Trimming left V 6 bases short and J 3 bases short, with 24 bases between. This CDR3 reads CASREDLDRILNYEQYF. CDR3 DNA: TGTGCCAGCAGGGAGGACCTCGACAGGATACTGAACTACGAGCAGTACTTC.

The chain has TRBV5-6 and TRBJ2-2; possible D gene TRBD1, 6 bases. The V end lost 0 bases, the J end lost 5 bases, and 11 bases lay between the germline ends. There are 15 residues in the CDR3. Germline-derived CDR1 and CDR2 are SGHDT and YYEEEE. DNA for the CDR3: TGTGCCAGCAGCTTGGTGGGACACCTTACCGGGGAGCTGTTTTTT. As protein: CASSLVGHLTGELFF.

The chain joins TRBV6-1 to TRBJ1-5; D not resolved. The V and J ends lost 4 bases and 4 bases respectively, with 2 bases between them. The CDR3 loop spans 11 amino acids. Germline V gives CDR1 MNHNS, CDR2 SASEGT. Written as DNA, the CDR3 is TGTGCCAGCAGTGTAAATCAGCCCCAGCATTTT. Residues: CASSVNQPQHF.

V and J are TRBV7-8 and TRBJ1-5; 8 bases line up with TRBD1. J lost 5 bases, V lost 6 bases, and 6 bases had no gene match. There are 14 residues in the CDR3. Germline values: CDR1 SGHVS, CDR2 FQNEAQ. The CDR3 bases are TGTGCCAGCAGTTCACAGGGGGGGGATCAGCCCCAGCATTTT. This codes for CASSSQGGDQPQHF.

The chain recombines TRBV28 with TRBJ1-5; maybe TRBD1 (6 bases). With 5 bases removed from V and 3 bases from J, the gap between germline ends came to 11 bases. The germline V gene has CDR1 MDHEN and CDR2 SYDVKM. The CDR3 sequence is 14 residues long. CDR3 in amino acids: CASSPPGDNQPQHF. For the CDR3, the DNA is TGTGCCAGCAGTCCCCCAGGGGACAATCAGCCCCAGCATTTT.

This chain connects TRBV6-1 to TRBJ2-2; no reliable D call. This CDR3 spans 17 amino acids. Germline V gives CDR1 MNHNS, CDR2 SASEGT. With 2 bases removed from V and 6 bases from J, the gap between germline ends came to 19 bases. The CDR3 sequence is CASSESSGPRIPGELFF. In nucleotides, the CDR3 is TGTGCCAGCAGTGAATCGTCGGGTCCAAGGATCCCCGGGGAGCTGTTTTTT.

This chain connects TRBV19 to TRBJ2-4; D is perhaps TRBD2 (6 bases). This CDR3 has 17 residues. V lost 6 bases and J lost 0, with 18 bases in between. Germline loops: CDR1 LNHDA, CDR2 SQIVND (reference sequence). CDR3 protein: CASSPKLGGVAKNIQYF. CDR3 in DNA: TGTGCCAGTAGCCCTAAGTTGGGCGGGGTAGCCAAAAACATTCAGTACTTC.

J is TRBJ1-5 and V is TRBV9, with a possible D match to TRBD1 (5 bases). CDR1 and CDR2 from the germline V gene are SGDLS and YYNGEE. This CDR3 contains 15 residues. Trimming took 0 bases from V and 3 from J, leaving 10 bases between them. This chain's CDR3 is CASSVEGQPNQPQHF. In DNA, the CDR3 is TGTGCCAGCAGCGTAGAGGGGCAACCCAATCAGCCCCAGCATTTT.

This chain uses TRBV6-1 with TRBJ2-1; TRBD2 matches at 9 bases. This CDR3 spans 15 amino acids. Germline CDR1 MNHNS, CDR2 SASEGT. V lost 7 bases, J lost 9 bases, and 13 bases stayed unmatched. CDR3 protein: CASKNIAGDSGEQFF. CDR3 nucleotides: TGTGCCAGCAAGAACATAGCGGGAGATTCGGGTGAGCAGTTCTTC.

The chain recombines TRBV7-3 with TRBJ2-5, with 14 bases identical to TRBD2. Germline CDR1 SGHTA, CDR2 FQGTGA. V dropped 4 bases and J dropped 3; count of bases not matched to a gene: 10. The CDR3 sequence is 18 residues long. The CDR3, as DNA: TGTGCCAGCAGCTCCTTGACTAGCGGGGGGGCAGGTAAAGAGACCCAGTACTTC. It codes for CASSSLTSGGAGKETQYF.

The chain uses TRBV7-2 and TRBJ1-1; D call uncertain. Germline CDR1 SGHTA, CDR2 FQGNSA. This CDR3 has 11 amino acids. V was shortened by 2 bases and J by 11 bases, with 9 bases between the two germline ends. Here the CDR3 reads CASSLYTEAFF. The CDR3 nucleotides read TGTGCCAGCAGCTTATACACGGAGGCTTTCTTT. Full variable domain (rest looked up from reference TRBV7-2 and TRBJ1-1): GAGVSQSPSNKVTEKGKDVELRCDPISGHTALYWYRQSLGQGLEFLIYFQGNSAPDKSGLPSDRFSAERTGGSVSTLTIQRTQQEDSAVYLCASSLYTEAFFGQGTRLTVV.